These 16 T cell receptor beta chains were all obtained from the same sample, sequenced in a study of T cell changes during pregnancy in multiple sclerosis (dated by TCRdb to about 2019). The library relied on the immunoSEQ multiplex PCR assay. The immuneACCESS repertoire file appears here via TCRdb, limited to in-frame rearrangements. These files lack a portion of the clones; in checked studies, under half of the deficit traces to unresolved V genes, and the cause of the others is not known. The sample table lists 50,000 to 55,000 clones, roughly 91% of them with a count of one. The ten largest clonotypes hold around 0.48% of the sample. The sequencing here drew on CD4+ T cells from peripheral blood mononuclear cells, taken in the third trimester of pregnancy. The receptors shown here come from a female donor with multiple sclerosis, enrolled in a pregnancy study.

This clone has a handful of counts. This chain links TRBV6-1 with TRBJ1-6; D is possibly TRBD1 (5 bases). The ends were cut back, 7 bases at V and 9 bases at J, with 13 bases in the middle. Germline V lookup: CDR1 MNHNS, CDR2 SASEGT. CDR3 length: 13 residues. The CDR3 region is CASTEDTISPLHF. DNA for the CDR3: TGTGCCAGCACTGAGGACACCATTTCACCCCTCCACTTT.

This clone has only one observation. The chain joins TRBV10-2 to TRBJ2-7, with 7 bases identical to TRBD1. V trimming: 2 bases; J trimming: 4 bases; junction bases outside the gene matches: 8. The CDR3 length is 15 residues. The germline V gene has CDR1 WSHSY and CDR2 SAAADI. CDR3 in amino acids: CASSEGQTGWYEQYF. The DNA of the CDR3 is TGCGCCAGCAGTGAGGGTCAGACAGGGTGGTACGAGCAGTACTTC.

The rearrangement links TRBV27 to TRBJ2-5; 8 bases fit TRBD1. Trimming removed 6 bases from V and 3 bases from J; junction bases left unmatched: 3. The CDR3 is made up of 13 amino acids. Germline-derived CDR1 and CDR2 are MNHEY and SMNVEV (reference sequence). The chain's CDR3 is CASSLQGEETQYF. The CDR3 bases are TGTGCCAGCAGCCTACAGGGGGAAGAGACCCAGTACTTC.

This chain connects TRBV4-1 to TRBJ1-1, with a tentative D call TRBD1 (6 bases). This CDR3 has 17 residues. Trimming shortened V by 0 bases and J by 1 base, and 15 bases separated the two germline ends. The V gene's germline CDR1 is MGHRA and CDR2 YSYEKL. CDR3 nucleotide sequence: TGCGCCAGCAGCCAAGAACGGGGCCGGGGGGCGAACACTGAAGCTTTCTTT. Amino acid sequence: CASSQERGRGANTEAFF.

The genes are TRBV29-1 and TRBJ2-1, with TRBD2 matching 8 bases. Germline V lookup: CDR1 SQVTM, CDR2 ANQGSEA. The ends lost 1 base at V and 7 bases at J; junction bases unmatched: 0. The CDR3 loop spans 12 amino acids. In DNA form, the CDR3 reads TGCAGCGTTGAAGTAGCGGGGAATGAGCAGTTCTTC. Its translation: CSVEVAGNEQFF.

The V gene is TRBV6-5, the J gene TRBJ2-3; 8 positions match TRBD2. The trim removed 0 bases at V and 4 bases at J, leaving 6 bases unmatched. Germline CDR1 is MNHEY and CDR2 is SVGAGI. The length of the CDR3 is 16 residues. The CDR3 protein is CASSYSWAGGSDTQYF. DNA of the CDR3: TGTGCCAGCAGTTACTCATGGGCGGGGGGTTCAGATACGCAGTATTTT.

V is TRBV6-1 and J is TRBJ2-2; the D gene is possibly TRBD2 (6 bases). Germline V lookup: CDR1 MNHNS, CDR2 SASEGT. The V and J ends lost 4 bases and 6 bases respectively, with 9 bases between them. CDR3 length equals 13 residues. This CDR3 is CASSAPGAGELFF. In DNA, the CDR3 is TGTGCCAGCAGTGCGCCGGGGGCCGGGGAGCTGTTTTTT.

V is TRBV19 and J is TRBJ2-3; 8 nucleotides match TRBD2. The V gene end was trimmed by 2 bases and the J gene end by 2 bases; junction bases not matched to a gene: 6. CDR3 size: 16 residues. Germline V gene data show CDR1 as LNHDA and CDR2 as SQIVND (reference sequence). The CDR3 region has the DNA TGTGCCAGTAGTATATTTGGGCGGGGGGCCACAGATACGCAGTATTTT. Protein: CASSIFGRGATDTQYF.

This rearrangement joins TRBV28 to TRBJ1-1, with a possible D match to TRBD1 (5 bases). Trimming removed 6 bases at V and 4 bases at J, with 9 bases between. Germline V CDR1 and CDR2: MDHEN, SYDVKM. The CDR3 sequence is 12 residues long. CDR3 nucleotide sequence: TGTGCCAGCAGGGAAGGGGCCACTGAAGCTTTCTTT. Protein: CASREGATEAFF.

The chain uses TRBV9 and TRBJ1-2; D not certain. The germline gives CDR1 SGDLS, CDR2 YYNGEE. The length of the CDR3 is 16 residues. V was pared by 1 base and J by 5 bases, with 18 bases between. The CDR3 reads CASSVRDVPAGYGYTF. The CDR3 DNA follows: TGTGCCAGCAGCGTAAGAGACGTTCCGGCGGGATATGGCTACACCTTC.

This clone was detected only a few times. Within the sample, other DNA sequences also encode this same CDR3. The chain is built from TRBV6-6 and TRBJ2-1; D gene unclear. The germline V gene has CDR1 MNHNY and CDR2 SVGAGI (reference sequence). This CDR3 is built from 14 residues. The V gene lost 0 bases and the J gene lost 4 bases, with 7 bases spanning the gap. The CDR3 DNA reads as TGTGCCAGCAGTTACTCACGAGTTTACAATGAGCAGTTCTTC. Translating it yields CASSYSRVYNEQFF.

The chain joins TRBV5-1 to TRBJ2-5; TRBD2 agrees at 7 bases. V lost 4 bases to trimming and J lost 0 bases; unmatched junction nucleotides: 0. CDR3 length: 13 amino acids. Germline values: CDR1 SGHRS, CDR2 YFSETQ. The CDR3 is CASSRGDQETQYF. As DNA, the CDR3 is TGCGCCAGCAGCCGGGGGGACCAAGAGACCCAGTACTTC.

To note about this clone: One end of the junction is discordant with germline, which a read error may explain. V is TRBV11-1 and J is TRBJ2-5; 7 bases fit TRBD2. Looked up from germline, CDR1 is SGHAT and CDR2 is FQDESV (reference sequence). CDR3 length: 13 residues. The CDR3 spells CVSSRGGQETQYF. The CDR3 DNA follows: TGTGTCAGCAGCCGCGGGGGCCAAGAGACCCAGTACTTC.

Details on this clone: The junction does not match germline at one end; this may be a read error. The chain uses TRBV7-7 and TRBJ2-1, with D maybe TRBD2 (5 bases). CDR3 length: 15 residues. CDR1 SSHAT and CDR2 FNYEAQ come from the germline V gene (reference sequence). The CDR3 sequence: CASSLSEGSYNEQFF. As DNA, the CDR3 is TGTGCTAGCAGCTTATCCGAGGGCTCCTACAATGAGCAGTTCTTC.

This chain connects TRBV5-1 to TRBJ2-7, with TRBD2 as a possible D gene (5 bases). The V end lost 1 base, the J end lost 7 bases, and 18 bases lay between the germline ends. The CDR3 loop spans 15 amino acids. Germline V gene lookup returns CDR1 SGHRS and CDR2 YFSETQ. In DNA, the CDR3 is TGCGCCAGCAGCTTGTCTCTGGGGTTGACTACGGAGCAGTACTTC. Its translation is CASSLSLGLTTEQYF.

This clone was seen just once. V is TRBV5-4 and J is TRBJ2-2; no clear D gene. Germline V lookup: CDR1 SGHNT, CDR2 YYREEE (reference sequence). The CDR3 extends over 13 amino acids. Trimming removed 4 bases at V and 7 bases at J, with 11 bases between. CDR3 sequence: CASSHPTGGELFF. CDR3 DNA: TGTGCCAGCAGCCACCCAACGGGCGGGGAGCTGTTTTTT.